Presented here are 12 T cell receptor beta chains from one specimen sequenced in a study of T cell responses to AZD1222 COVID-19 vaccine. The table came from immunoSEQ multiplex PCR; TCRdb's copy has only in-frame clones and leaves some out. The sample lists around 15,000 clones, 88% occurring once. Sequenced here: peripheral blood, sampled 28 days after the second AZD1222 dose. The receptors stem from an adult who received the AZD1222 COVID-19 vaccine.

The chain recombines TRBV7-9 with TRBJ2-5; no clear D. The V and J ends lost 6 bases and 5 bases respectively, with 16 bases between them. This CDR3 region has 14 residues. In germline, CDR1 is SEHNR, CDR2 FQNEAQ (reference sequence). CDR3 bases: TGTGCCAGCAGTCCGCAAGGGTTTTGGGAGACCCAGTACTTC. This encodes CASSPQGFWETQYF. The full variable domain, rest sourced from reference TRBV7-9 and TRBJ2-5, is DTGVSQNPRHKITKRGQNVTFRCDPISEHNRLYWYRQTLGQGPEFLTYFQNEAQLEKSRLLSDRFSAERPKGSFSTLEIQRTEQGDSAMYLCASSPQGFWETQYFGPGTRLLVL.

V usage is TRBV24-1 and J usage is TRBJ2-2; D possibly corresponds to TRBD1 (6 bases). Deletions cut 3 bases from V and 4 bases from J, with 14 bases between. Germline CDR1 KGHDR, CDR2 SFDVKD. This CDR3 contains 16 residues. The CDR3: CATSDPGVASTGELFF. CDR3 DNA: TGTGCCACCAGTGATCCAGGGGTGGCGAGCACCGGGGAGCTGTTTTTT.

V usage is TRBV7-9 and J usage is TRBJ2-5; D gene unclear. This CDR3 is 13 amino acids long. V lost 2 bases, J lost 1 base, and 5 bases lay in between. The germline V gene encodes CDR1 SEHNR and CDR2 FQNEAQ (reference sequence). CDR3 residues: CASSLYGQETQYF. The CDR3, as DNA: TGTGCCAGCAGCTTATACGGCCAAGAGACCCAGTACTTC.

This sequence joins TRBV2 and TRBJ2-2; 9 positions agree with TRBD1. There are 15 residues in the CDR3. CDR1 and CDR2 from the germline V gene are SNHLY and FYNNEI. The V segment lost 4 bases and the J segment 3 bases; nucleotides outside the gene matches: 3. This chain's CDR3 is CASSAQGADTGELFF. The CDR3 bases are TGTGCCAGCAGTGCACAGGGGGCTGACACCGGGGAGCTGTTTTTT.

This CDR3 is CASSLRVGLAKHEQYF. In nucleotides, the CDR3 is TGTGCCAGCAGTTTACGCGTGGGACTAGCAAAGCACGAGCAGTACTTC. The V and J genes are TRBV28 and TRBJ2-7, with TRBD2 matching over 9 bases. V shed 2 bases and J 5 bases; nucleotides not matched to a gene: 10. This CDR3 is 16 amino acids long. Germline-derived CDR1 and CDR2 are MDHEN and SYDVKM.

This rearrangement joins TRBV6-5 to TRBJ2-7, with no clear D. The V gene lost 8 bases and the J gene lost 7 bases, with 15 bases spanning the gap. Germline V CDR1 and CDR2: MNHEY, SVGAGI. The CDR3 is 12 residues long. The CDR3 DNA sequence: TGTGCCAGCCGCCAGGCGGACGGGGAGCAGTACTTC. This sequence encodes CASRQADGEQYF.

CDR3 sequence reads: CASNIGDKDNEQFF. Here the CDR3 DNA reads TGTGCCAGCAACATCGGGGATAAGGACAATGAGCAGTTCTTC. V usage is TRBV11-1 and J usage is TRBJ2-1, with a weak D call TRBD2 (5 bases). The CDR3 covers 14 residues. The germline V and J ends were trimmed by 7 bases and 5 bases, with 15 bases remaining between them. Germline V lookup: CDR1 SGHAT, CDR2 FQDESV (reference sequence).

J is TRBJ2-2 and V is TRBV19; 9 nucleotides match TRBD1. V gave up 6 bases and J gave up 5 bases; unmatched junction bases: 10. This CDR3 is 16 amino acids long. Germline assignment: CDR1 LNHDA and CDR2 SQIVND (reference sequence). The CDR3 bases are TGTGCCAGTAGCCAGAGAGCGGACAGGGGTACCGGGGAGCTGTTTTTT. This codes for CASSQRADRGTGELFF.

The chain employs TRBV4-1 and TRBJ1-6, with 9 bases identical to TRBD1. The V gene's germline CDR1 is MGHRA and CDR2 YSYEKL. CDR3 length equals 16 residues. Trimming removed 0 bases from V and 8 bases from J; junction bases left unmatched: 5. The CDR3 loop reads CASSQDRDRAYSPLHF. CDR3 sequence (DNA): TGCGCCAGCAGCCAAGACCGGGACAGGGCCTATTCACCCCTCCACTTT.

The chain uses TRBV7-8 and TRBJ1-4, with D uncertain. Deletions cut 2 bases from V and 0 bases from J, with 10 bases between. Per germline, CDR1 SGHVS and CDR2 FQNEAQ. This CDR3 has 16 residues. The CDR3: CASSLSLTATNEKLFF. CDR3 bases: TGTGCCAGCAGCTTAAGCCTTACTGCAACTAATGAAAAACTGTTTTTT.

The DNA of the CDR3 is TGTGCCAGCAGTTTTATGGTGGCGAGACAGTCCGACTACGAGCAGTACTTC. Translated, it gives CASSFMVARQSDYEQYF. The V and J genes are TRBV28 and TRBJ2-7; a possible D gene is TRBD1 (5 bases). Germline CDR1 and CDR2: MDHEN and SYDVKM. The CDR3 is made up of 17 amino acids. V dropped 3 bases and J dropped 3 bases, with 21 bases sitting between them.

CDR3: CATQEGGGLYNEQFF. For the CDR3, the DNA is TGTGCCACCCAAGAGGGGGGAGGGCTGTACAATGAGCAGTTCTTC. This chain joins TRBV15 and TRBJ2-1; weak D call: TRBD2 (7 bases). The CDR3 sequence is 15 residues long. Germline lookup yields CDR1 LNHNV and CDR2 YYDKDF (reference sequence). V was clipped by 8 bases and J by 4 bases, with 18 bases between them.